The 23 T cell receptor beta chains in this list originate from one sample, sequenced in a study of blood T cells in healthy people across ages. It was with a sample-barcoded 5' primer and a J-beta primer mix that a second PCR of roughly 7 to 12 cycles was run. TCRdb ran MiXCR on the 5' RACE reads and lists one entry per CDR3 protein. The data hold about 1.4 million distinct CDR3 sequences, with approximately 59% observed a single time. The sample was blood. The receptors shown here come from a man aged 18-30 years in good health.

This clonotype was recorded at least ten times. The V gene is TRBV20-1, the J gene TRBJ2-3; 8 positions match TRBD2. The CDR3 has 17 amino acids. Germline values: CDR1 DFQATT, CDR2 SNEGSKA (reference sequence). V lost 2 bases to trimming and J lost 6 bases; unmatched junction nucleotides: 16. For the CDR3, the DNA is TGCAGTGCTAGACTTCCAACTAGCGGACTCGTGGGGGATACGCAGTATTTT. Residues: CSARLPTSGLVGDTQYF.

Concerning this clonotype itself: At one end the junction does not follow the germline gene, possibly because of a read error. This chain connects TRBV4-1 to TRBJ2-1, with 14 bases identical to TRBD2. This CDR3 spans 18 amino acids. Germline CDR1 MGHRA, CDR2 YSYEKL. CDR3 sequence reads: CAGSHLPRLAGGYDEQFF. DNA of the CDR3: TGCGCCGGCAGCCACCTACCTAGACTAGCGGGAGGGTACGATGAGCAGTTCTTC.

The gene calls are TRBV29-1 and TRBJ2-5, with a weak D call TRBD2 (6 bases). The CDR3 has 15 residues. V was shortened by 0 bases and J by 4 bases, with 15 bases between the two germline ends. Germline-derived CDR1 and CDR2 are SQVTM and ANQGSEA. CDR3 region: CSVEDLEGRGETQYF. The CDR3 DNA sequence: TGCAGCGTTGAAGATTTGGAGGGTAGAGGAGAGACCCAGTACTTC. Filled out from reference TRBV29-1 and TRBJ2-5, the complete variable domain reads SAVISQKPSRDICQRGTSLTIQCQVDSQVTMMFWYRQQPGQSLTLIATANQGSEATYESGFVIDKFPISRPNLTFSTLTVSNMSPEDSSIYLCSVEDLEGRGETQYFGPGTRLLVL.

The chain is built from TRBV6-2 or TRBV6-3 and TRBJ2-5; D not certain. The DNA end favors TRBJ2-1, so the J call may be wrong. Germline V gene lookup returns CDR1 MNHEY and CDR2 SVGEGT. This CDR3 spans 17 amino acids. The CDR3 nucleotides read TGTGCCAGCAGTTACTCGGCATTGGACGGCAACCAAGAGACCCAGTTCTTC. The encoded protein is CASSYSALDGNQETQFF.

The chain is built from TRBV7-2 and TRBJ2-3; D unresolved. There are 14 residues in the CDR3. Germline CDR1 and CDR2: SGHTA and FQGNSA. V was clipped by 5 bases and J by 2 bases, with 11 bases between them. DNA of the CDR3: TGTGCCAGCAGCCAACGCCAAATCACAGATACGCAGTATTTT. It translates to CASSQRQITDTQYF.

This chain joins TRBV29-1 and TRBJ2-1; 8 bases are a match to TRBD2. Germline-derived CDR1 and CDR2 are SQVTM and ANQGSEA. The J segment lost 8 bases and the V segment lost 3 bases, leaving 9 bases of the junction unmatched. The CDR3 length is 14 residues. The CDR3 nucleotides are TGCAGCGTTGAGGCGGGGGGAGGCGCCTATGAGCAGTTCTTC. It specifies CSVEAGGGAYEQFF.

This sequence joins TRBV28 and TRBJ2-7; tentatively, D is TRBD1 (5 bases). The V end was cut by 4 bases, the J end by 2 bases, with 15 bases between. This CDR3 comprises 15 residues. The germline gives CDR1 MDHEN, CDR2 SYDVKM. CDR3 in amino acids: CASSYLTVPTYEQYF. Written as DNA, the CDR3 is TGTGCCAGCAGTTACCTGACAGTTCCTACCTACGAGCAGTACTTC.

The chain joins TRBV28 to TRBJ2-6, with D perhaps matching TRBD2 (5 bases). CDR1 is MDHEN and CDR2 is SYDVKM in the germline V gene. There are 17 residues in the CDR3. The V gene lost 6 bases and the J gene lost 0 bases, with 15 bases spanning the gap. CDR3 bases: TGTGCCAGCAGGGAACTAGGATCATCCTCTGGGGCCAACGTCCTGACTTTC. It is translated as CASRELGSSSGANVLTF. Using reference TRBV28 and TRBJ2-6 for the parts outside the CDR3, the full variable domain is DVKVTQSSRYLVKRTGEKVFLECVQDMDHENMFWYRQDPGLGLRLIYFSYDVKMKEKGDIPEGYSVSREKKERFSLILESASTNQTSMYLCASRELGSSSGANVLTFGAGSRLTVL.

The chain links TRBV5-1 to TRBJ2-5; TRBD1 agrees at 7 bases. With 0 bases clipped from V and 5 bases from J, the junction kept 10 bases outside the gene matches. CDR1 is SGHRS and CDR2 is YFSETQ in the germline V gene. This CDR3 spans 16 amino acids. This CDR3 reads CASSLAPTGLSETQYF. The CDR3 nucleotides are TGCGCCAGCAGCTTGGCTCCGACAGGGCTATCGGAGACCCAGTACTTC.

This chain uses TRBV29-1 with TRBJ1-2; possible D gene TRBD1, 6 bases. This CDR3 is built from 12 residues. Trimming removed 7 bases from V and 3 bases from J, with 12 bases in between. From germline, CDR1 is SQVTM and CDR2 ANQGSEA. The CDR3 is CSGWDIDYGYTF. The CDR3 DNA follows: TGCAGCGGCTGGGACATAGACTATGGCTACACCTTC.

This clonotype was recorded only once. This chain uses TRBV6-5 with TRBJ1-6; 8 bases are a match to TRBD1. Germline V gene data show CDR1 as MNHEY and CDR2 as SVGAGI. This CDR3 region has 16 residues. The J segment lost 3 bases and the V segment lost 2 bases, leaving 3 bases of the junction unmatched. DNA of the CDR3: TGTGCCAGCAGTTACATAGGGACAGGCTATAATTCACCCCTCCACTTT. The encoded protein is CASSYIGTGYNSPLHF.

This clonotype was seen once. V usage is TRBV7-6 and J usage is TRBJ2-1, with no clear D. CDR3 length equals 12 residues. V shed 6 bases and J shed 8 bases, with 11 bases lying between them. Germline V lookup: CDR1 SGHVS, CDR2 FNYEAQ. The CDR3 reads CASRDTFDEQFF. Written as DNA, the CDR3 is TGTGCCAGCAGGGATACCTTCGATGAGCAGTTCTTC.

The CDR3 loop is CAISGGTAPEAFF. CDR3 nucleotide sequence: TGTGCCATCAGTGGGGGGACAGCCCCTGAAGCTTTCTTT. This chain joins TRBV10-3 and TRBJ1-1; 7 positions agree with TRBD1. J gave up 6 bases and V 4 bases, and 5 bases lay outside the gene matches. The CDR3 is 13 amino acids. Germline assignment: CDR1 ENHRY and CDR2 SYGVKD.

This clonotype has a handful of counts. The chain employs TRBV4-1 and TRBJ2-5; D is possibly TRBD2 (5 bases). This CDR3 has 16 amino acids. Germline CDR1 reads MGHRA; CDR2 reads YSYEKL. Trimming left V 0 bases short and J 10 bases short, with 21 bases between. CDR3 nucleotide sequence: TGCGCCAGCAGCCAAGATGAGGGAAGTTGGGGAAAGGACCAGTACTTC. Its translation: CASSQDEGSWGKDQYF.

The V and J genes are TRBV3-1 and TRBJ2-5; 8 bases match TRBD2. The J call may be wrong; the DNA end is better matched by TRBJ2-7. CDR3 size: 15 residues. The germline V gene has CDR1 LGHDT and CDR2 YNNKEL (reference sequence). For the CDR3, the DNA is TGTGCCAGCAGCCAAGACGGGGGGGGATACTACGAGCAGTACTTC. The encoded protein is CASSQDGGGYYEQYF.

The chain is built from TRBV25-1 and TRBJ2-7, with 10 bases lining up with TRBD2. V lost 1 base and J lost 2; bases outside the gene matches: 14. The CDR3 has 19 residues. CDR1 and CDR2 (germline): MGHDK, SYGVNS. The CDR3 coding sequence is TGTGCCAGCAGTGAATCACCTAAGGAGCGGGAGGGCCGGGCCTACGAGCAGTACTTC. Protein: CASSESPKEREGRAYEQYF.

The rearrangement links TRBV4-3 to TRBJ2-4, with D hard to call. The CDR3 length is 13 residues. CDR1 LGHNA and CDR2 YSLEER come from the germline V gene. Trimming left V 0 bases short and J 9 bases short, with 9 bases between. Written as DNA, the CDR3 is TGCGCCAGCAGCCAAGATGGATTCGGCATTCAGTACTTC. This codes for CASSQDGFGIQYF.

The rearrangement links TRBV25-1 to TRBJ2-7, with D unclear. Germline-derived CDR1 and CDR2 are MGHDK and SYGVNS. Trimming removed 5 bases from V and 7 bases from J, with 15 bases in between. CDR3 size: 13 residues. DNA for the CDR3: TGTGCCAGCAGTAGGGTGGCTCCCAATGAGCAGTACTTC. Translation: CASSRVAPNEQYF.

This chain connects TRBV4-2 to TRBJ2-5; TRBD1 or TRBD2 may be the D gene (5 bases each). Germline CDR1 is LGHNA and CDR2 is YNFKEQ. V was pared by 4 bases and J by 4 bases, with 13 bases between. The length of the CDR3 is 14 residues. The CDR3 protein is CASSLGRLPETQYF. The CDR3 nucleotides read TGTGCCAGCAGCCTGGGACGGCTCCCAGAGACCCAGTACTTC.

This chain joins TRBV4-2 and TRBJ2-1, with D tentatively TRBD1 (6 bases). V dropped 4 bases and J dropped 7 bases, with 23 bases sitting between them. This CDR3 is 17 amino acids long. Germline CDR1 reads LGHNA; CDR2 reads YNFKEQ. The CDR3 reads CASSPRQERRYLNEQFF. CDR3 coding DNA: TGTGCCAGCAGCCCCAGACAGGAGCGGCGCTATCTTAATGAGCAGTTCTTC.

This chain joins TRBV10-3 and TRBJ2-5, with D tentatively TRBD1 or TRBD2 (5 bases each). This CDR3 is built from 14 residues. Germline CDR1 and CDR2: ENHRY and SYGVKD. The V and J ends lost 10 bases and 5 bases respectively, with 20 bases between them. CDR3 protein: CASTQPGPDETQYF. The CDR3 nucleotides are TGTGCCAGCACCCAACCGGGACCTGACGAGACCCAGTACTTC.

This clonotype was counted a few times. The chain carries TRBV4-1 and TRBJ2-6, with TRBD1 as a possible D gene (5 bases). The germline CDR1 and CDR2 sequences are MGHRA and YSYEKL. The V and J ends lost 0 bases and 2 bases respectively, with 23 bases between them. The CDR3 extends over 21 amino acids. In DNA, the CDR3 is TGCGCCAGCAGCCAAGATCTGAAACAGGCTCCACTCAAGGCTGGGGCCAACGTCCTGACTTTC. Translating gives CASSQDLKQAPLKAGANVLTF.

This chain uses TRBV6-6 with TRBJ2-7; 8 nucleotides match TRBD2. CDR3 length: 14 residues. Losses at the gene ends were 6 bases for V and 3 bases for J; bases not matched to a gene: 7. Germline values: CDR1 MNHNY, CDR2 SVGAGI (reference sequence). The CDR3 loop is CASRGVAGLYEQYF. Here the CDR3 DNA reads TGTGCCAGCAGGGGCGTAGCGGGACTCTACGAGCAGTACTTC.